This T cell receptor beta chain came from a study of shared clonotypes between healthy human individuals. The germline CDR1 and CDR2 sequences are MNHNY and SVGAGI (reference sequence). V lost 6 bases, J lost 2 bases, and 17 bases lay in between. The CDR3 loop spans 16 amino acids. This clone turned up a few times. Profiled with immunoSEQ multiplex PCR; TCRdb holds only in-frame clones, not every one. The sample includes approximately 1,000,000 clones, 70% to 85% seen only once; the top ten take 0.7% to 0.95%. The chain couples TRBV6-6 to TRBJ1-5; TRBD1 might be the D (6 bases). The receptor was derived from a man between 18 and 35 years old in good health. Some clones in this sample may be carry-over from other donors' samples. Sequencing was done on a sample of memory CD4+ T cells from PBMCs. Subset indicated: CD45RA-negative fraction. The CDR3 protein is CASRQEGGAGNQPQHF. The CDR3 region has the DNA TGTGCCAGCAGACAAGAGGGGGGCGCGGGCAATCAGCCCCAGCATTTT.